These 12 T cell receptor beta chains came from one sample sequenced in a study of response to subunit inactivated influenza vaccine (dated by TCRdb to the late 2010s). Libraries came from RT-PCR. The listed sequencing device is Illumina HiSeq 2500. TCRdb reworked the public reads: Q25 trimming with fastp, MiXCR clone assembly, productive beta chains retained. A single entry per CDR3 protein holds the most common genes and DNA from its merged rows. For this sample the table gives over 150,000 distinct CDR3 sequences, of which around 10% were detected only once. Under 40% of the sample is taken by the ten largest. The starting material was CD8+ T cells sorted from PBMCs, obtained 23 to 25 months after vaccination. The receptors originated from a man aged 50 to 75 who received an inactivated influenza vaccine. Donor details come from another sample of the same person, matched by shared clones.

CDR3 in DNA: TGTGCCAGCAGCTTAGCGGGGTTTTGGAACGAGCAGTACTTC. This gives the protein CASSLAGFWNEQYF. V and J are TRBV7-2 and TRBJ2-7; D ambiguous. The CDR3 consists of 14 residues. Germline V CDR1 and CDR2: SGHTA, FQGNSA. V lost 0 bases and J 5 bases, leaving 11 bases between the germline ends.

This clonotype was counted between two and nine times. The gene calls are TRBV6-5 and TRBJ1-6, with 11 positions matching TRBD1. Losses at the gene ends were 2 bases for V and 12 bases for J; bases not matched to a gene: 6. Germline V gene lookup returns CDR1 MNHEY and CDR2 SVGAGI. The CDR3 contains 15 residues. The CDR3 nucleotides read TGTGCCAGCAGTTACGCCGGACAGGGGGCCCGACCCCTCCACTTT. It is translated as CASSYAGQGARPLHF.

The table lists this clonotype with many counts. This rearrangement joins TRBV29-1 to TRBJ1-1; D not resolved. The CDR3 length is 12 residues. CDR1 SQVTM and CDR2 ANQGSEA come from the germline V gene. The ends were cut back, 7 bases at V and 0 bases at J, with 9 bases in the middle. The chain's CDR3 is CSAQELNTEAFF. Here the CDR3 DNA reads TGCAGCGCCCAGGAGCTGAACACTGAAGCTTTCTTT.

This clonotype came up many times. This chain joins TRBV5-6 and TRBJ2-3, with 7 bases lining up with TRBD1. The CDR3 is 15 residues long. The V gene end was trimmed by 5 bases and the J gene end by 6 bases; junction bases not matched to a gene: 12. Looked up from germline, CDR1 is SGHDT and CDR2 is YYEEEE. CDR3 in amino acids: CASSPVVQGFDTQYF. The CDR3 DNA reads TGTGCCAGCAGTCCCGTCGTACAGGGGTTCGATACGCAGTATTTT. Variable domain in full (rest from reference TRBV5-6 and TRBJ2-3): DAGVTQSPTHLIKTRGQQVTLRCSPKSGHDTVSWYQQALGQGPQFIFQYYEEEERQRGNFPDRFSGHQFPNYSSELNVNALLLGDSALYLCASSPVVQGFDTQYFGPGTRLTVL.

This clonotype has more than one count but fewer than ten. The chain uses TRBV19 and TRBJ1-5; D unresolved. The V gene lost 3 bases and the J gene lost 0 bases, with 15 bases spanning the gap. Looked up from germline, CDR1 is LNHDA and CDR2 is SQIVND (reference sequence). There are 17 residues in the CDR3. This chain's CDR3 is CASSIASVGYSNQPQHF. The CDR3 nucleotides are TGTGCCAGTAGTATCGCCAGTGTGGGGTATAGCAATCAGCCCCAGCATTTT.

This clonotype has a handful of counts. J is TRBJ2-1 and V is TRBV4-3; D is possibly TRBD1 (6 bases). This CDR3 region has 15 residues. V gave up 1 base and J gave up 0 bases, with 7 bases separating them. CDR1 is LGHNA, CDR2 YSLEER, per germline. The CDR3 loop is CASSQARGSYNEQFF. The CDR3 DNA follows: TGCGCCAGCAGCCAAGCCAGGGGCTCCTACAATGAGCAGTTCTTC.

The chain joins TRBV5-1 to TRBJ1-2; weak D call: TRBD1 (5 bases). The CDR3 runs to 16 residues. V lost 2 bases to trimming and J lost 8 bases, with 22 bases between them. The germline V gene has CDR1 SGHRS and CDR2 YFSETQ. In DNA, the CDR3 is TGCGCCAGCAGCTTCCCCGAGAGGAGGGACCTTAACGGCTACACCTTC. Translation: CASSFPERRDLNGYTF.

This clonotype has more than one count but fewer than ten. V gene TRBV11-2 combines with J gene TRBJ2-4; 7 bases fit TRBD1. The CDR3 is 17 amino acids. Germline V gene lookup returns CDR1 SGHAT and CDR2 FQNNGV. Trimming took 3 bases from V and 0 from J; bases not matched to a gene: 8. DNA of the CDR3: TGTGCCAGCAGCTTTACAGGGGCCGAACTAGCCAAAAACATTCAGTACTTC. It codes for CASSFTGAELAKNIQYF.

This clonotype was counted only a few times. V gene TRBV24-1 combines with J gene TRBJ2-1; the D gene is possibly TRBD2 (5 bases). CDR3 length: 14 amino acids. V shed 4 bases and J shed 4 bases, with 10 bases lying between them. CDR1 is KGHDR, CDR2 SFDVKD, per germline. The chain's CDR3 is CATSEVGGYNEQFF. As DNA, the CDR3 is TGTGCCACCAGTGAAGTTGGAGGATACAATGAGCAGTTCTTC.

This clonotype was detected only once. The gene calls are TRBV29-1 and TRBJ2-7; the D is unclear. Trimming shortened V by 3 bases and J by 2 bases, and 11 bases separated the two germline ends. Germline V gives CDR1 SQVTM, CDR2 ANQGSEA. The CDR3 runs to 13 residues. The CDR3 coding sequence is TGCAGCGTTGAGTTTGGGGTAGCCTACGAGCAGTACTTC. Encoded protein: CSVEFGVAYEQYF.

J is TRBJ2-1 and V is TRBV5-1, with D hard to call. In germline, CDR1 is SGHRS, CDR2 YFSETQ. With 0 bases removed from V and 1 base from J, the gap between germline ends came to 11 bases. CDR3 length: 16 amino acids. The CDR3 is CASSLDPAPSYNEQFF. The CDR3 bases are TGCGCCAGCAGCTTGGATCCAGCGCCATCCTACAATGAGCAGTTCTTC.

The chain uses TRBV6-1 and TRBJ1-1; 7 positions match TRBD1. Germline V gene data show CDR1 as MNHNS and CDR2 as SASEGT. The CDR3 is made up of 12 amino acids. With V trimmed by 6 bases and J by 5 bases, 3 bases remained unmatched. The CDR3 protein is CASRQQGTEAFF. The CDR3 coding sequence is TGTGCCAGCAGGCAACAGGGGACTGAAGCTTTCTTT.